Presented here are 13 T cell receptor beta chains from one specimen sequenced in a study of Ad26.COV2.S vaccination and SARS-CoV-2 variants. Assay used: immunoSEQ multiplex PCR; TCRdb lists only in-frame clones, some missing. In the table there are some 350,000 clones, about 85% of which are singletons. The treatment here: roughly 20 received Ad26.COV2.S at low or high dose, single or two shots; 5 received placebo; per-sample allocation not given. Samples were taken on day 63 after the first vaccine or placebo injection. Source: peripheral blood, taken in a trial of Ad26.COV2.S vaccine versus placebo. Source of these receptors: a person between 18 and 59 years old who received the Ad26.COV2.S COVID-19 vaccine or a placebo.

V gene TRBV27 combines with J gene TRBJ2-3; weak D call: TRBD2 (6 bases). CDR1 is MNHEY, CDR2 SMNVEV, per germline (reference sequence). Trimming took 3 bases from V and 6 from J, leaving 7 bases between them. The CDR3 spans 12 residues. This chain's CDR3 is CASSFRGDTQYF. Here the CDR3 DNA reads TGTGCCAGCAGTTTCCGGGGGGATACGCAGTATTTT.

This chain connects TRBV7-2 to TRBJ1-5; TRBD1 matches 9 bases. CDR1 SGHTA and CDR2 FQGNSA come from the germline V gene. The CDR3 contains 14 residues. V gave up 5 bases and J gave up 3 bases; unmatched junction bases: 2. The CDR3 DNA is TGTGCCAGCAGCCGGACAGGGGACAATCAGCCCCAGCATTTT. This translates into CASSRTGDNQPQHF.

The chain recombines TRBV25-1 with TRBJ2-7; 11 bases match TRBD1. Germline V gene lookup returns CDR1 MGHDK and CDR2 SYGVNS. J was trimmed by 1 base and V by 10 bases; bases with no gene match: 15. This CDR3 spans 17 amino acids. The CDR3 coding sequence is TGTGCCACCCCTCCTCCCGAACGGGACAGGGGGTCCTACGAGCAGTACTTC. Translation: CATPPPERDRGSYEQYF.

The V gene is TRBV9, the J gene TRBJ1-1; D perhaps matches TRBD1 (5 bases). CDR1 and CDR2 from the germline V gene are SGDLS and YYNGEE. The V end was cut by 2 bases, the J end by 1 base, with 9 bases between. The CDR3 extends over 14 amino acids. The CDR3 here is CASSVGASNTEAFF. CDR3 DNA sequence: TGTGCCAGCAGCGTTGGGGCTTCGAACACTGAAGCTTTCTTT.

This chain uses TRBV3-1 (or the pseudogene TRBV3-2) with TRBJ1-1; a weak D match, TRBD1 (6 bases). Trimming took off 4 bases at V and 3 bases at J, with 18 bases between the two ends. CDR1 and CDR2 (germline): LGHDT, YNNKEL (reference sequence). The CDR3 covers 16 residues. The CDR3 spells CASSLSLGEGDTEAFF. The CDR3, as DNA: TGTGCCAGCAGCCTTTCATTGGGGGAGGGGGACACTGAAGCTTTCTTT.

This clone was observed a few times. The CDR3 loop is CASSIDRISGNQPQHF. In DNA, the CDR3 is TGTGCCAGTAGTATAGATCGGATTTCGGGCAATCAGCCCCAGCATTTT. The chain recombines TRBV19 with TRBJ1-5, with D hard to call. CDR3 size: 16 residues. V was clipped by 0 bases and J by 2 bases, with 11 bases between them. The germline gives CDR1 LNHDA, CDR2 SQIVND (reference sequence). The entire variable domain, with the rest obtained from reference TRBV19 and TRBJ1-5, is as follows: DGGITQSPKYLFRKEGQNVTLSCEQNLNHDAMYWYRQDPGQGLRLIYYSQIVNDFQKGDIAEGYSVSREKKESFPLTVTSAQKNPTAFYLCASSIDRISGNQPQHFGDGTRLSIL.

The chain links TRBV4-3 to TRBJ1-2, with TRBD1 matching over 7 bases. The CDR3 covers 14 residues. Germline loops: CDR1 LGHNA, CDR2 YSLEER. The V segment lost 0 bases and the J segment 4 bases; nucleotides outside the gene matches: 2. The CDR3 sequence: CASSQDPGGYGYTF. In nucleotides, the CDR3 is TGCGCCAGCAGCCAAGACCCAGGGGGCTATGGCTACACCTTC.

The chain carries TRBV6-5 and TRBJ1-2; unclear D gene. Per germline, CDR1 MNHEY and CDR2 SVGAGI. The CDR3 runs to 14 residues. The ends were cut back, 7 bases at V and 4 bases at J, with 16 bases in the middle. The CDR3, as DNA: TGTGCCAGCACCGACCCGGGGAGGACCTATGGCTACACCTTC. Translation gives CASTDPGRTYGYTF.

This clone was detected a few times. The chain has TRBV30 and TRBJ1-1, with TRBD1 as a possible D gene (6 bases). Per germline, CDR1 GTSNPN and CDR2 SVGIG (reference sequence). V was shortened by 1 base and J by 3 bases, with 9 bases between the two germline ends. The CDR3 extends over 13 amino acids. The CDR3 bases are TGTGCCTGGAGTGATCAGGGGTACACTGAAGCTTTCTTT. Translation gives CAWSDQGYTEAFF.

The J gene is TRBJ2-1, the V gene TRBV12-3 or TRBV12-4; the D is unclear. Trimming pared 3 bases from V and 7 bases from J, leaving 7 bases between. CDR3 length: 12 amino acids. The CDR3 spells CASSFFRNEQFF. CDR3 nucleotides: TGTGCCAGCAGTTTCTTCAGAAATGAGCAGTTCTTC.

On this clone itself: The sample contains more than one DNA sequence encoding this CDR3. The CDR3 DNA sequence: TGCAGCGTCGCGGACAGGGCACCCTACGAGCAGTACTTC. Translation: CSVADRAPYEQYF. The chain has TRBV29-1 and TRBJ2-7, with TRBD1 matching over 8 bases. CDR1 SQVTM and CDR2 ANQGSEA come from the germline V gene. The junction had 6 bases not matched to a gene; V was cut back by 6 bases and J by 2 bases. The CDR3 totals 13 residues.

This rearrangement joins TRBV6-6 to TRBJ2-1, with TRBD1 matching over 8 bases. Trimming at V came to 6 bases and at J to 10 bases, leaving 5 bases not matched to a gene. The CDR3 has 12 residues. In germline, CDR1 is MNHNY, CDR2 SVGAGI (reference sequence). The DNA for the CDR3 is TGTGCCAGCAGACTCACAGGGGGGGAGCAGTTCTTC. This gives the protein CASRLTGGEQFF.

The chain employs TRBV15 and TRBJ2-5; maybe TRBD2 (5 bases). V was pared by 5 bases and J by 0 bases, with 10 bases between. The CDR3 is 14 amino acids. The germline CDR1 and CDR2 sequences are LNHNV and YYDKDF (reference sequence). The CDR3 sequence: CATSPGEYQETQYF. CDR3 DNA sequence: TGTGCCACCAGCCCCGGGGAATACCAAGAGACCCAGTACTTC. The entire variable domain, with the rest obtained from reference TRBV15 and TRBJ2-5, is as follows: DAMVIQNPRYQVTQFGKPVTLSCSQTLNHNVMYWYQQKSSQAPKLLFHYYDKDFNNEADTPDNFQSRRPNTSFCFLDIRSPGLGDTAMYLCATSPGEYQETQYFGPGTRLLVL.